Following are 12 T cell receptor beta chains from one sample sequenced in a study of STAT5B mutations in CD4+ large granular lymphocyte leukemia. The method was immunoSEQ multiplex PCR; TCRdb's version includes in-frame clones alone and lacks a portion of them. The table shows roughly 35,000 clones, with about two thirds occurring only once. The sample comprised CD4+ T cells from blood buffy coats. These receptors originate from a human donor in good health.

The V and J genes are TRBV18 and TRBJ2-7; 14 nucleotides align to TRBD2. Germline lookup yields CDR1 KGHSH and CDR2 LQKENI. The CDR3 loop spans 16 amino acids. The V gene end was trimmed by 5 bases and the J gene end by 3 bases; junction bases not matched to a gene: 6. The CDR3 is CASSAGLAGGIYEQYF. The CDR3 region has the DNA TGTGCCAGCTCAGCAGGACTAGCGGGGGGAATCTACGAGCAGTACTTC.

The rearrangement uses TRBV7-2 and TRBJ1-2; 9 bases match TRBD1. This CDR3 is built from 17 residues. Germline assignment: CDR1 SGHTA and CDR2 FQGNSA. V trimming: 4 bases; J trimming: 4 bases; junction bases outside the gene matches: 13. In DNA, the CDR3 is TGTGCCAGCAGCTATGCCGGGGGACAGGGAGTAACCTATGGCTACACCTTC. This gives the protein CASSYAGGQGVTYGYTF.

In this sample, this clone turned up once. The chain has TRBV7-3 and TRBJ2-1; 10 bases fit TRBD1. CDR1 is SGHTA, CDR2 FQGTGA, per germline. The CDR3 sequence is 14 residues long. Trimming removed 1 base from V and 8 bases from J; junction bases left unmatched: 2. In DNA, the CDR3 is TGTGCCAGCAGCTTAATAGGGACAGGGGATGAGCAGTTCTTC. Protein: CASSLIGTGDEQFF.

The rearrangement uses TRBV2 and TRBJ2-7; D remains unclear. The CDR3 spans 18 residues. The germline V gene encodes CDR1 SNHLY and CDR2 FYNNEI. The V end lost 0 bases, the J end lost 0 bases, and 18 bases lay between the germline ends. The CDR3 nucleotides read TGTGCCAGCAGTGAAGCGTGGTCCGCTGTTATTAGCTCCTACGAGCAGTACTTC. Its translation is CASSEAWSAVISSYEQYF. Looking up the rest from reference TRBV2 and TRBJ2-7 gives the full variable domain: EPEVTQTPSHQVTQMGQEVILRCVPISNHLYFYWYRQILGQKVEFLVSFYNNEISEKSEIFDDQFSVERPDGSNFTLKIRSTKLEDSAMYFCASSEAWSAVISSYEQYFGPGTRLTVT.

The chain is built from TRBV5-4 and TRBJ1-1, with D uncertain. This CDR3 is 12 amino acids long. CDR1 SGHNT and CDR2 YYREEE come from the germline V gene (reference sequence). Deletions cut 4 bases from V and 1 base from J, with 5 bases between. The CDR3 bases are TGTGCCAGCAGCCAAGCGAACACTGAAGCTTTCTTT. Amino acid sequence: CASSQANTEAFF.

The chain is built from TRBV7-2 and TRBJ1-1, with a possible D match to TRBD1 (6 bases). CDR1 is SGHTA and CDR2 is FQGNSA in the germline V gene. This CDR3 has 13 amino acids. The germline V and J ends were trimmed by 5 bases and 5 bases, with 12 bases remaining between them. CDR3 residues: CASSLRGVTEAFF. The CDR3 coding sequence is TGTGCCAGCAGCCTCAGGGGAGTGACTGAAGCTTTCTTT.

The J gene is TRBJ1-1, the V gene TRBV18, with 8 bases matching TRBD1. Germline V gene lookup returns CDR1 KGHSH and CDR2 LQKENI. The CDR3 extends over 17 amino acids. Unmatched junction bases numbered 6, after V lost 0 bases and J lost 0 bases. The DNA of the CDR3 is TGTGCCAGCTCACCACCGGCAGGGGGCTTACTGAACACTGAAGCTTTCTTT. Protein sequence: CASSPPAGGLLNTEAFF.

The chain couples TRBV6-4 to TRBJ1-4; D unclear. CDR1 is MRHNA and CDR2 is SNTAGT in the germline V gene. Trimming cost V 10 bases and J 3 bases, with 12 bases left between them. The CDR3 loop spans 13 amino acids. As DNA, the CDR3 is TGTGCCACCGCGCCTGGGCCTAATGAAAAACTGTTTTTT. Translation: CATAPGPNEKLFF.

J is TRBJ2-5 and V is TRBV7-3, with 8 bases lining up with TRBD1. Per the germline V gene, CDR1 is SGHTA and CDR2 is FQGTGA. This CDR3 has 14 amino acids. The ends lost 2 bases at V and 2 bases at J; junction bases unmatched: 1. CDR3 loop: CASSLGQGQETQYF. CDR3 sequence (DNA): TGTGCCAGCAGCTTAGGACAGGGACAAGAGACCCAGTACTTC.

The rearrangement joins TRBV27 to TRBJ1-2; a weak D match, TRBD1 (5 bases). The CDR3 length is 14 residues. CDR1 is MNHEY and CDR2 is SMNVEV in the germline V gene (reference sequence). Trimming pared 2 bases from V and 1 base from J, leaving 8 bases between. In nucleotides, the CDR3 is TGTGCCAGCAGTTTACAGGGCGGTAACTATGGCTACACCTTC. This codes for CASSLQGGNYGYTF.

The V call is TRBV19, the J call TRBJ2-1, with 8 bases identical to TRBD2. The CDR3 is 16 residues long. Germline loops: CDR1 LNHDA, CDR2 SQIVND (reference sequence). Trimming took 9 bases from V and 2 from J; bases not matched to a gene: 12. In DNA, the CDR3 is TGTGCCAGCCCCAAGGGATCGGGGGGGCCCTACAATGAGCAGTTCTTC. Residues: CASPKGSGGPYNEQFF.

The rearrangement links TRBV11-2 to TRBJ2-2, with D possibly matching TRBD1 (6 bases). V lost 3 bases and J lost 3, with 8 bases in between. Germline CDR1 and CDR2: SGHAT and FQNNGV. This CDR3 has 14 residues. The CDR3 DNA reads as TGTGCCAGCAGCTTGGACAGACACACCGGGGAGCTGTTTTTT. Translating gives CASSLDRHTGELFF.